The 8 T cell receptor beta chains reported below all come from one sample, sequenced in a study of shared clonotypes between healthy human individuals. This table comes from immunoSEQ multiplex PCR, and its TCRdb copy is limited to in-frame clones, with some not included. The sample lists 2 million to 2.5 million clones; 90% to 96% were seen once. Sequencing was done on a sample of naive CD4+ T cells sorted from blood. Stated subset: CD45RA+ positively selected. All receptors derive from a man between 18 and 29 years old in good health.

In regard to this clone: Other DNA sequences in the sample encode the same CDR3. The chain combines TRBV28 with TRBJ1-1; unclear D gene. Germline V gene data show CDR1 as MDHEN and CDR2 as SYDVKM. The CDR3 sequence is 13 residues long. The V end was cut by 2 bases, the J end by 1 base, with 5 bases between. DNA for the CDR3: TGTGCCAGCAGTTTACGGGGGAACACTGAAGCTTTCTTT. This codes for CASSLRGNTEAFF. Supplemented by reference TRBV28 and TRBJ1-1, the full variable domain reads DVKVTQSSRYLVKRTGEKVFLECVQDMDHENMFWYRQDPGLGLRLIYFSYDVKMKEKGDIPEGYSVSREKKERFSLILESASTNQTSMYLCASSLRGNTEAFFGQGTRLTVV.

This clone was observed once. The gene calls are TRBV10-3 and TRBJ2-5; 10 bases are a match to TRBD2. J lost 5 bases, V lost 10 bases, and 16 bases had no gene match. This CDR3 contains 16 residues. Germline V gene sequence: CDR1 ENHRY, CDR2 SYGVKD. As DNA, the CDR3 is TGTGCCACCTGGGGTTCAGCGGGAGGGCTGGGGGAGACCCAGTACTTC. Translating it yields CATWGSAGGLGETQYF.

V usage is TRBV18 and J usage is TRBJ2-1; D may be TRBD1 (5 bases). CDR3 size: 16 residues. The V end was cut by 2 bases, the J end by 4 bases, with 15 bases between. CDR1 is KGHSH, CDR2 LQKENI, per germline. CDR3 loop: CASSPATETRYNEQFF. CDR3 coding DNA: TGTGCCAGCTCACCAGCGACAGAAACCCGGTACAATGAGCAGTTCTTC. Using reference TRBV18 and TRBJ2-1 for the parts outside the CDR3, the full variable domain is NAGVMQNPRHLVRRRGQEARLRCSPMKGHSHVYWYRQLPEEGLKFMVYLQKENIIDESGMPKERFSAEFPKEGPSILRIQQVVRGDSAAYFCASSPATETRYNEQFFGPGTRLTVL.

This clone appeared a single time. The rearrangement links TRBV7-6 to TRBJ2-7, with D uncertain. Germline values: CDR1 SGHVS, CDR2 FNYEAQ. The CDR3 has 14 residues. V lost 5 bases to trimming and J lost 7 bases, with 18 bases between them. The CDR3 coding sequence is TGTGCCAGCAGCCCCTCCAAGGGCTTTGGGGAGCAGTACTTC. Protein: CASSPSKGFGEQYF.

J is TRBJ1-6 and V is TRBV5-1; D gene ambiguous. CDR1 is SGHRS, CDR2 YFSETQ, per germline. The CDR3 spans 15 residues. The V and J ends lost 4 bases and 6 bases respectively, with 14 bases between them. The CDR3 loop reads CASSPGGSVNSPLHF. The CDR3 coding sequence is TGCGCCAGCAGCCCGGGAGGCTCAGTTAATTCACCCCTCCACTTT.

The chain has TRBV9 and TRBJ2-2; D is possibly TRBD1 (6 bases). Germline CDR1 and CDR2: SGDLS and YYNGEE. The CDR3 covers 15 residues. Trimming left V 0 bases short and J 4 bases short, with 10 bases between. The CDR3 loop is CASSVATGSTGELFF. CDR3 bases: TGTGCCAGCAGCGTAGCCACAGGGTCCACCGGGGAGCTGTTTTTT. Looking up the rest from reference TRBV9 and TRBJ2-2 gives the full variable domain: DSGVTQTPKHLITATGQRVTLRCSPRSGDLSVYWYQQSLDQGLQFLIQYYNGEERAKGNILERFSAQQFPDLHSELNLSSLELGDSALYFCASSVATGSTGELFFGEGSRLTVL.

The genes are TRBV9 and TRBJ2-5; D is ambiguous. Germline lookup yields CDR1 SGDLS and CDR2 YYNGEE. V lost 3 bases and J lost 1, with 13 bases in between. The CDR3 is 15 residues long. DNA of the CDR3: TGTGCCAGCAGCGACCAGACCTGGGTCCAAGAGACCCAGTACTTC. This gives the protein CASSDQTWVQETQYF.

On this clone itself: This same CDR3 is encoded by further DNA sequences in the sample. CDR3 residues: CASSTTGNEQYF. The CDR3 DNA reads TGCGCCAGCAGCACGACAGGGAACGAGCAGTACTTC. The chain employs TRBV5-1 and TRBJ2-7; 7 bases map to TRBD1. Germline values: CDR1 SGHRS, CDR2 YFSETQ. The length of the CDR3 is 12 residues. Losses at the gene ends were 4 bases for V and 5 bases for J; bases not matched to a gene: 3.